The rows below give T cell receptor beta chains drawn from one sample of a study of blood T cell repertoires in COVID-19. Sequencing used immunoSEQ multiplex PCR; TCRdb keeps in-frame clones, though not all of them. This repertoire shows 80,000 or so clones, 70% to 90% found once; its top ten account for roughly 19%. The sequencing sample was made of peripheral blood. The receptors shown here come from a human donor in a cohort sampled during active COVID-19. The CDR3 runs from the conserved cysteine through the conserved F or W. Each record gives: clone size, J gene, V gene, CDR3 protein. A row's size may be missing; if present it is once, few, many or a size class.

NA	TRBJ2-7	TRBV2	CASNLLAGVEQYF
NA	TRBJ2-1	TRBV28	CASRTSGAGSYNEQFF
NA	TRBJ1-5	TRBV28	CATLVGNQPQHF
NA	TRBJ2-7	TRBV7-8	CASSLASPGQGVSYEQYF
NA	TRBJ2-2	TRBV5-5	CASSPGTSNTGELFF
NA	TRBJ2-6	TRBV18	CASSLSRQGATGANVLTF
NA	TRBJ2-2	TRBV7-4	CASSGRWRGRTVPGELFF
NA	TRBJ1-3	TRBV19	CASSIGGAAGNTIYF
NA	TRBJ1-5	TRBV7-9	CASSFSPNQPQHF
NA	TRBJ1-2	TRBV19	CASTPTGIYGYTF
NA	TRBJ1-1	TRBV6-5	CASSPPLRTEAFF
NA	TRBJ2-1	TRBV5-1	CASSLDGSVSYNEQFF
NA	TRBJ1-1	TRBV29-1	CSVEDGQGAWAFF
NA	TRBJ1-2	TRBV7-9	CASSIRQGGGYTF
NA	TRBJ2-1	TRBV7-3	CASSDFGMQFF
NA	TRBJ1-2	TRBV7-9	CASSSTADGQLYGYTF
NA	TRBJ2-1	TRBV18	CASSPPSVNEQFF
NA	TRBJ1-1	TRBV18	CASSPQDRGQREAFF
NA	TRBJ2-1	TRBV11-3	CASSGGGQGADNEQFF
NA	TRBJ2-2	TRBV11-2	CASSLFNRLAGGLELFF
NA	TRBJ2-7	TRBV6-5	CASFNDSPEQYF
NA	TRBJ1-5	TRBV2	CASAEQDFSNQPQHF
NA	TRBJ2-5	TRBV21-1	CASSAGTGGEETQYF
NA	TRBJ2-7	TRBV9	CASSLVGTALSYEQYF
few	TRBJ2-7	TRBV3-1/TRBV3-2	CASRGTSGGKSYEQYF
NA	TRBJ1-1	TRBV11-1	CASSLGRGTEAFF
NA	TRBJ2-5	TRBV7-9	CASSSHVETQYF
NA	TRBJ2-1	TRBV28	CASSLQLAGGLLFF
NA	TRBJ1-4	TRBV7-9	CASTATVTNEKLFF
few	TRBJ1-4	TRBV3-1/TRBV3-2	CASSQGGGLGEKLFF
NA	TRBJ2-1	TRBV5-4	CASSLQGAGEQFF
NA	TRBJ2-2	TRBV18	CASSPQPGTGELFF
NA	TRBJ1-5	TRBV5-6	CASSLWDRGNQPQHF
few	TRBJ1-1	TRBV7-2	CASSSRTFMNTEAFF
NA	TRBJ2-2	TRBV6-5	CASTQGGTGELFF
NA	TRBJ1-2	TRBV2	CASSERSIIYTF
once	TRBJ1-1	TRBV6-5	CASSYSGRGVEAFF
NA	TRBJ2-1	TRBV7-2	CASGKRGGNEQFF
NA	TRBJ2-1	TRBV11-2	CASSPGVTWAYNEQFF
NA	TRBJ2-1	TRBV7-9	CASRGTGYNEQFF
few	TRBJ1-1	TRBV2	CASSQQGPGNTEAFF
NA	TRBJ1-6	TRBV27	CASSFEGAVSPLHF
NA	TRBJ2-5	TRBV2	CASTVAGTQETQYF
NA	TRBJ2-7	TRBV7-2	CASSPGSAGGLNEQYF
NA	TRBJ1-2	TRBV4-1	CASSQDTTGAVGYGYTF
NA	TRBJ2-1	TRBV2	CASRLQEGGYNEQFF
NA	TRBJ2-2	TRBV5-6	CASSGTVTANTGELFF
NA	TRBJ2-3	TRBV11-2	CASSFGTGGSDTQYF
NA	TRBJ2-5	TRBV28	CASAGGPETQYF
NA	TRBJ1-2	TRBV7-9	CASSFRRLRGYGYTF
few	TRBJ2-7	TRBV19	CASSIAFSDIRTYEQYF
NA	TRBJ1-4	TRBV6-5	CASSPAGGEEKLFF